This T cell receptor beta chain came from a study of shared clonotypes between healthy human individuals. V lost 6 bases and J lost 7, with 13 bases in between. This CDR3 region has 13 residues. Per germline, CDR1 SGHNT and CDR2 YYREEE (reference sequence). The study's findings and limits: Only blood was sampled, and tissue TCR repertoires likely differ from blood ones. Few donors limited the genetic and exposure-history diversity represented.

Measured with immunoSEQ multiplex PCR; TCRdb has only the in-frame clones, and not every one. The sample carries roughly 1,100,000 clones, roughly 70% recorded once. This clone came up many times. The antigen is not known. The V gene is TRBV5-4, the J gene TRBJ1-4, with D perhaps TRBD1 (5 bases). The sequence was collected from a man aged 18 to 35 in good health. Sequencing used memory CD4+ T cells sorted from blood. Subset in this sample: CD45RA-negative fraction. CDR3 sequence (DNA): TGTGCCAGCAATCGGGACGGGAGTGAAAAACTGTTTTTT. Its protein product is CASNRDGSEKLFF.